This TCR beta chain was documented in a study of shared clonotypes between healthy human individuals. Turning to the study itself: The plates for each donor numbered three CD4 naive, three CD4 memory, two CD8 naive and one CD8 memory.

As concerns this clone: Its antigen remains unidentified.

Deep-level running was used for the assay. The repertoire was sequenced with immunoSEQ multiplex PCR; TCRdb's copy has only in-frame clones and lacks some. The sample lists about 580,000 clones; 95% to 98% were seen once. Regarding the study as a whole: Generation probability values for non-shared clonotypes were lower than those for clonotypes shared by all four donors. Memory subsets generally showed smaller estimated richness than naive subsets did.

Naivety among CD8 cells was defined by CD45RO negativity and positive CCR7 selection, thereby excluding terminally differentiated effector memory CD45RA+ cells. V dropped 4 bases and J dropped 3; count of bases not matched to a gene: 9. There are 16 residues in the CDR3. Germline lookup yields CDR1 SGHVS and CDR2 FNYEAQ. The chain uses TRBV7-6 and TRBJ2-3; 8 bases align to TRBD2. The origin of this receptor is a man between 25 and 39 years old in good health. The sequenced sample consisted of naive CD8+ T cells sorted from blood. The CDR3 region is CASSSLAGFGTDTQYF. CDR3 nucleotide sequence: TGTGCCAGCAGCTCCTTAGCGGGGTTCGGTACAGATACGCAGTATTTT.